These T cell receptor beta chains were read from a single sample in a study of blood T cell repertoires in COVID-19. The protocol was immunoSEQ multiplex PCR, while the TCRdb copy is restricted to in-frame clones and leaves out a portion. The profile covers some 300,000 clones, with around 89% appearing a single time and 0.8% to 1.3% taken by the ten largest. Material for sequencing was peripheral blood. Receptors were obtained from a middle-aged woman with COVID-19, enrolled during active disease. Each CDR3 is given with its conserved first and last residue. Clone size is not always given. Where it is, it says once, few, many or a class for expanded clones.

TRBV2	once	TRBJ2-1	CASSEGGHEQFF
TRBV21-1	NA	TRBJ2-1	CASSKTSGRPEQFF
TRBV7-2	NA	TRBJ1-4	CASSAPPGQRPEKLFF
TRBV19	NA	TRBJ1-2	CASSDSSRTGANYGYTF
TRBV6-6	NA	TRBJ2-3	CASRHTGAGVDTQYF
TRBV30	NA	TRBJ1-2	CAWIGGYGYTF
TRBV27	NA	TRBJ1-1	CASSLSGQVKTFF
TRBV27	NA	TRBJ2-1	CASSTLSGTSGINEQFF
TRBV19	NA	TRBJ1-5	CASKPGQGANQPQHF
TRBV27	NA	TRBJ2-1	CASSWGLAVTYNEQFF
TRBV7-6	NA	TRBJ1-1	CASSSRQGGMNTEAFF
TRBV3-1/TRBV3-2	NA	TRBJ1-1	CASSHRGTDDEAFF
TRBV10-3	NA	TRBJ1-1	CATTLGFTVNTEAFF
TRBV9	once	TRBJ2-3	CASSPSLAGTDTQYF
TRBV12-5	once	TRBJ2-5	CASGSSQETQYF
TRBV5-4	NA	TRBJ1-1	CASSLMGGGPEAFF
TRBV7-2	NA	TRBJ2-1	CASSLGLAGGHNEQFF
TRBV13	once	TRBJ1-4	CASSFVSGEKLFF
TRBV4-1	NA	TRBJ1-2	CASSQEEGSDYGYTF
TRBV27	NA	TRBJ1-3	CASSLSREDSGNTIYF
TRBV7-2	NA	TRBJ2-5	CASSDGQGAWETQYF
TRBV5-8	NA	TRBJ2-3	CASSLGTSGTSDTQYF
TRBV28	NA	TRBJ2-7	CASSYKQGESNEQYF
TRBV6-5	once	TRBJ2-2	CASRRGTGVTGELFF
TRBV11-2	NA	TRBJ2-7	CASSFRQGFEQYF
TRBV29-1	NA	TRBJ1-2	CSVEDRVGYTF
TRBV5-5	NA	TRBJ2-3	CASSIGPPGDTQYF
TRBV28	NA	TRBJ1-3	CASSLGRGAGNTIYF
TRBV3-1/TRBV3-2	NA	TRBJ2-7	CASSHGIAGVGFEQYF
TRBV28	once	TRBJ2-2	CASRRLGGQLNTGELFF
TRBV20-1	NA	TRBJ1-1	CSAKGHTEAFF
TRBV7-6	NA	TRBJ1-4	CASSQNPGTGSITEKLFF
TRBV27	NA	TRBJ1-2	CASRRGAGVGYTF
TRBV7-9	NA	TRBJ2-3	CASSLAGARADTQYF
TRBV24-1	NA	TRBJ1-2	CATSDLRQGAYGYTF
TRBV7-6	once	TRBJ2-7	CASSLATGTSGRPYEQYF
TRBV6-4	once	TRBJ2-2	CASSPATGGITGELFF
TRBV28	NA	TRBJ1-5	CASSSQGRNQPQHF
TRBV5-4	NA	TRBJ2-7	CASSLLAGGFGEQYF
TRBV19	NA	TRBJ2-2	CASVVSPAGELFF
TRBV9	NA	TRBJ2-7	CASSVVQGASEQYF
TRBV7-3	NA	TRBJ2-1	CASSLSGRGEQFF
TRBV19	NA	TRBJ2-3	CASSIRLAGVTQNTQYF
TRBV24-1	NA	TRBJ2-7	CATSERLAGACPYEQYF
TRBV6-2/TRBV6-3	NA	TRBJ2-5	CASSWEGLAGSQETQYF
TRBV9	NA	TRBJ2-5	CASSVATSGGAGETQYF
TRBV7-2	NA	TRBJ2-7	CASSFIVQGSEQYF
TRBV19	few	TRBJ1-2	CASSVPGQPYGYTF
TRBV5-6	NA	TRBJ2-3	CASSVGLAGTDTQYF
TRBV27	NA	TRBJ1-6	CASSTFRGRSSPLHF
TRBV19	NA	TRBJ2-7	CASKLRSGASYEQYF
TRBV7-9	NA	TRBJ1-3	CASSRGSSGNTIYF
TRBV7-6	NA	TRBJ1-4	CASSPRTARLNEKLFF
TRBV5-1	NA	TRBJ2-2	CASSLGQGITGELFF
TRBV6-5	NA	TRBJ1-1	CASSQDRGNTEAFF
TRBV12-3/TRBV12-4	NA	TRBJ2-1	CATRRRGEQFF
TRBV5-1	NA	TRBJ2-1	CASSYGTSGSDEQFF